A selection of T cell receptor beta chains follows, all from one sample in a study of cytomegalovirus exposure and HLA in healthy donors. The data were produced by immunoSEQ multiplex PCR, yet TCRdb's version contains in-frame clones alone and is incomplete. Of 80,000 or so clones listed, more than 60% are singletons. The source material was PBMCs. The receptor source for this set is a man over 45 in good health and CMV-seropositive. The CDR3 runs from the conserved cysteine through the conserved F or W. The D gene is left open where the match is weak. Clone size appears in some rows only: once, few, many, or a class for an expanded clone.

J,V,size,D,length,DNA,CDR3
TRBJ2-3,TRBV6-5,.,.,14,TGTGCCAGCTCCAGACTATCTAGCACAGATACGCAGTATTTT,CASSRLSSTDTQYF
TRBJ2-1,TRBV7-7,few,TRBD2,15,TGTGCTAGCAGCTCCGGACTAGGCTCCTACAATGAGCAGTTCTTC,CASSSGLGSYNEQFF
TRBJ1-1,TRBV13,.,TRBD1,17,TGTGCCAGCAGCCCATACGGGGTCGACAGGGGTGGCACTGAAGCTTTCTTT,CASSPYGVDRGGTEAFF
TRBJ2-2,TRBV6-4,.,TRBD2,17,TGTGCCAGCAGTCCCAGACTAGCGGGAGAGCACACCGGGGAGCTGTTTTTT,CASSPRLAGEHTGELFF
TRBJ1-2,TRBV5-1,.,TRBD1,17,TGCGCCAGCAGCATGGCGCCGACAGGGATCACTAACTATGGCTACACCTTC,CASSMAPTGITNYGYTF
TRBJ2-1,TRBV10-3,few,.,16,TGTGCCATCAGTGAGGGGGACTCGGGCTCCTACAATGAGCAGTTCTTC,CAISEGDSGSYNEQFF
TRBJ1-2,TRBV29-1,.,.,15,TGCAGCGTTGGGTCAGGGGCCTTGGGGGTTTATGGCTACACCTTC,CSVGSGALGVYGYTF
TRBJ2-5,TRBV5-1,.,.,13,TGCGCCAGCAGCTTGAGGGGGTCAGAGACCCAGTACTTC,CASSLRGSETQYF
TRBJ1-4,TRBV6-5,few,.,10,TGTGCCAGCAAGGGGAAAAAACTGTTTTTT,CASKGKKLFF
TRBJ2-7,TRBV7-3,.,TRBD1,13,TGTGCCAGCAGCTTAGCAGGGGGCTACGAGCAGTACTTC,CASSLAGGYEQYF
TRBJ2-5,TRBV19,.,TRBD2,15,TGTGCCAGTAGTTGGGGACTAGCGGTCCAAGAGACCCAGTACTTC,CASSWGLAVQETQYF
TRBJ1-2,TRBV6-5,.,.,15,.,CASSSSTGSSYGYTF
TRBJ1-1,TRBV7-9,.,.,15,TGTGCCAGCAGCTTAGGTTCGAGTTTGAGCACTGAAGCTTTCTTT,CASSLGSSLSTEAFF
TRBJ2-3,TRBV27,.,TRBD2,15,TGTGCCAGCAGTCCCTGGACTAGCACGACAGATACGCAGTATTTT,CASSPWTSTTDTQYF
TRBJ2-5,TRBV4-1,.,.,17,TGCGCCAGCAGCCAAGATCATGTAGCACCTGGGCAAGAGACCCAGTACTTC,CASSQDHVAPGQETQYF
TRBJ2-3,TRBV4-1,.,.,17,TGCGCCAGCAGCCAAGATCAGGGCCCAGGGGGCACAGATACGCAGTATTTT,CASSQDQGPGGTDTQYF
TRBJ2-2,TRBV5-4,.,.,14,TGTGCCAGCAGCTTCGGGGATGGGGACGGGGAGCTGTTTTTT,CASSFGDGDGELFF